The 30 T cell receptor beta chains reported below all come from one sample, sequenced in a study of a mutant IDH1 vaccine in newly diagnosed glioma. Antigens for these TCRs are unknown. Measured with immunoSEQ multiplex PCR; TCRdb has only the in-frame clones, and not every one. This sample has about 56,000 clones, with 70% to 90% found just once. Specified time point: week 5, during vaccination. Each vaccine dose was 300 ug of mutant IDH1 20-mer peptide, with topical imiquimod. The sequences come from PBMCs, collected from a glioma patient whose treatment included an IDH1 peptide vaccine. The receptors originated from a woman aged 40 to 50 with glioma.

The chain links TRBV25-1 to TRBJ2-2; 8 bases are shared with TRBD1. This CDR3 has 16 amino acids. V was clipped by 2 bases and J by 1 base; unmatched bases: 3. CDR1 and CDR2 (germline): MGHDK, SYGVNS. CDR3 amino acids: CASSEVGTGNTGELFF. The CDR3 DNA is TGTGCCAGCAGTGAAGTCGGGACAGGGAACACCGGGGAGCTGTTTTTT.

This chain connects TRBV27 to TRBJ2-1; D is ambiguous. Germline V lookup: CDR1 MNHEY, CDR2 SMNVEV (reference sequence). The CDR3 sequence is 12 residues long. Deletions cut 6 bases from V and 4 bases from J, with 7 bases between. CDR3 protein: CASRAFYNEQFF. The CDR3 DNA reads TGTGCCAGCAGAGCCTTTTACAATGAGCAGTTCTTC.

The chain joins TRBV19 to TRBJ2-2; no clear D. The length of the CDR3 is 12 residues. Germline CDR1 reads LNHDA; CDR2 reads SQIVND (reference sequence). With 3 bases removed from V and 7 bases from J, the gap between germline ends came to 6 bases. This CDR3 reads CASSIRLGELFF. CDR3 nucleotides: TGTGCCAGTAGTATCAGACTCGGGGAGCTGTTTTTT.

This clone is deemed medium-sized. The V call is TRBV9, the J call TRBJ2-7; 7 nucleotides line up with TRBD2. CDR1 SGDLS and CDR2 YYNGEE come from the germline V gene. This CDR3 spans 12 amino acids. After removal of 4 bases from V and 3 bases from J, the junction contained 1 base not matched to a gene. CDR3 in DNA: TGTGCCAGCAGCCCGGGGGGCTACGAGCAGTACTTC. Its translation: CASSPGGYEQYF. Full variable domain (outside the CDR3, taken from reference TRBV9 and TRBJ2-7): DSGVTQTPKHLITATGQRVTLRCSPRSGDLSVYWYQQSLDQGLQFLIQYYNGEERAKGNILERFSAQQFPDLHSELNLSSLELGDSALYFCASSPGGYEQYFGPGTRLTVT.

The CDR3 nucleotides read TGTGCCAGCAGCTTGAACCCTAGCGGGGTTAGCACAGATACGCAGTATTTT. As protein: CASSLNPSGVSTDTQYF. The chain joins TRBV7-2 to TRBJ2-3, with 9 bases lining up with TRBD2. V dropped 3 bases and J dropped 0; count of bases not matched to a gene: 7. CDR3 length: 17 residues. Germline V CDR1 and CDR2: SGHTA, FQGNSA.

This rearrangement joins TRBV6-6 to TRBJ1-5; 8 nucleotides agree with TRBD1. The CDR3 is 16 residues long. The V and J ends lost 5 bases and 2 bases, in that order; junction bases with no gene match: 8. Germline V CDR1 and CDR2: MNHNY, SVGAGI (reference sequence). The CDR3 coding sequence is TGTGCCAGCAGTACAATTCAGGGGGCTGGCAATCAGCCCCAGCATTTT. Amino acids: CASSTIQGAGNQPQHF.

The chain couples TRBV7-9 to TRBJ1-1; no firm D call. The CDR3 runs 15 residues. CDR1 and CDR2 (germline): SEHNR, FQNEAQ (reference sequence). V lost 5 bases and J lost 1, with 14 bases in between. The CDR3 DNA sequence: TGTGCCAGCAGCCCCCTACCCACAGAGAACACTGAAGCTTTCTTT. This encodes CASSPLPTENTEAFF.

This sequence joins TRBV30 and TRBJ2-1; no clear D gene. The CDR3 has 12 amino acids. The V gene lost 0 bases and the J gene lost 10 bases, with 10 bases spanning the gap. CDR1 GTSNPN and CDR2 SVGIG come from the germline V gene (reference sequence). CDR3 amino acids: CAWSVLLREQFF. The CDR3 DNA is TGTGCCTGGAGTGTACTTTTGAGGGAGCAGTTCTTC.

The chain links TRBV7-9 to TRBJ2-7; 7 bases agree with TRBD1. CDR3 length: 12 residues. The V segment lost 4 bases and the J segment 5 bases; nucleotides outside the gene matches: 2. Germline lookup yields CDR1 SEHNR and CDR2 FQNEAQ (reference sequence). The CDR3 spells CASSSQGDEQYF. The DNA for the CDR3 is TGTGCCAGCAGCTCCCAGGGGGACGAGCAGTACTTC.

The chain recombines TRBV5-1 with TRBJ2-7; 7 bases map to TRBD1. The CDR3 spans 14 residues. Germline CDR1 SGHRS, CDR2 YFSETQ. After removal of 0 bases from V and 3 bases from J, the junction contained 3 bases not matched to a gene. The CDR3 DNA is TGCGCCAGCAGCTTGGTGGGACAGAACTACGAGCAGTACTTC. Protein product: CASSLVGQNYEQYF. The full variable domain, completed using reference TRBV5-1 and TRBJ2-7, is KAGVTQTPRYLIKTRGQQVTLSCSPISGHRSVSWYQQTPGQGLQFLFEYFSETQRNKGNFPGRFSGRQFSNSRSEMNVSTLELGDSALYLCASSLVGQNYEQYFGPGTRLTVT.

The J gene is TRBJ1-1, the V gene TRBV10-3; tentatively, D is TRBD1 (6 bases). V lost 0 bases to trimming and J lost 5 bases, with 10 bases between them. Germline V gene lookup returns CDR1 ENHRY and CDR2 SYGVKD. The CDR3 loop spans 14 amino acids. The CDR3 region has the DNA TGTGCCATCAGTGAGTCGGGCAGGGGTACTGAAGCTTTCTTT. Residues: CAISESGRGTEAFF.

The rearrangement links TRBV5-1 to TRBJ1-2, with 7 bases that match TRBD1. V trimming: 4 bases; J trimming: 4 bases; junction bases outside the gene matches: 10. The germline gives CDR1 SGHRS, CDR2 YFSETQ. The CDR3 covers 15 residues. The CDR3 nucleotides read TGCGCCAGCAGCGATCGGACAGGCCTAAGCTATGGCTACACCTTC. Translated, it gives CASSDRTGLSYGYTF.

The V gene is TRBV7-8, the J gene TRBJ1-1; tentatively, D is TRBD1 (5 bases). This CDR3 comprises 13 residues. Trimming pared 3 bases from V and 8 bases from J, leaving 13 bases between. Germline V lookup: CDR1 SGHVS, CDR2 FQNEAQ. The CDR3 DNA sequence: TGTGCCAGCAGCTTTAGCGCGGGGACGGAAGCTTTCTTT. This translates into CASSFSAGTEAFF.

This chain uses TRBV5-5 with TRBJ2-1; 9 bases fit TRBD2. Germline V gene data show CDR1 as SGHKS and CDR2 as YYEKEE (reference sequence). Losses at the gene ends were 1 base for V and 4 bases for J; bases not matched to a gene: 6. The CDR3 is 16 amino acids. CDR3 sequence: CASSLFFAGGYNEQFF. The CDR3 nucleotides are TGTGCCAGCAGCTTGTTCTTCGCGGGGGGGTACAATGAGCAGTTCTTC.

The chain links TRBV18 to TRBJ2-6; D is unresolved. Trimming took off 1 base at V and 0 bases at J, with 7 bases between the two ends. Per the germline V gene, CDR1 is KGHSH and CDR2 is LQKENI. This CDR3 spans 16 amino acids. CDR3 DNA: TGTGCCAGCTCACCACAAGGGTCCTCTGGGGCCAACGTCCTGACTTTC. Translating gives CASSPQGSSGANVLTF.

The chain has TRBV18 and TRBJ1-5; D unresolved. CDR1 and CDR2 (germline): KGHSH, LQKENI. The V end was cut by 6 bases, the J end by 4 bases, with 16 bases between. The CDR3 has 15 residues. The CDR3 DNA follows: TGTGCCAGCTCTATGTTCGTGGGCTGGAATCAGCCCCAGCATTTT. Its translation is CASSMFVGWNQPQHF. Full variable domain (outside the CDR3, taken from reference TRBV18 and TRBJ1-5): NAGVMQNPRHLVRRRGQEARLRCSPMKGHSHVYWYRQLPEEGLKFMVYLQKENIIDESGMPKERFSAEFPKEGPSILRIQQVVRGDSAAYFCASSMFVGWNQPQHFGDGTRLSIL.

The chain carries TRBV4-1 and TRBJ2-5; TRBD2 matches 11 bases. Germline values: CDR1 MGHRA, CDR2 YSYEKL. CDR3 length equals 16 residues. V dropped 4 bases and J dropped 2; count of bases not matched to a gene: 6. The CDR3 nucleotides read TGCGCCAGCAGCCCCAATAGCGGGAGGGAACAAGAGACCCAGTACTTC. This codes for CASSPNSGREQETQYF.

This clone appeared a single time. This sequence joins TRBV20-1 and TRBJ1-2; 7 nucleotides agree with TRBD1. V shed 5 bases, J shed 7 bases, and the junction held 4 bases outside the gene matches. Germline lookup yields CDR1 DFQATT and CDR2 SNEGSKA (reference sequence). The CDR3 has 11 residues. CDR3: CSAQGGAGYTF. DNA for the CDR3: TGCAGTGCTCAGGGGGGGGCTGGCTACACCTTC.

This clone was seen only a few times. The rearrangement uses TRBV5-1 and TRBJ1-1; D is perhaps TRBD1 (5 bases). The CDR3 is 15 residues long. Germline assignment: CDR1 SGHRS and CDR2 YFSETQ. V was shortened by 0 bases and J by 5 bases, with 14 bases between the two germline ends. The CDR3 DNA follows: TGCGCCAGCAGCTTGGATGTGGGGCTCGGGACTGAAGCTTTCTTT. Translated, it gives CASSLDVGLGTEAFF.

V and J are TRBV30 and TRBJ1-2; D is ambiguous. Looked up from germline, CDR1 is GTSNPN and CDR2 is SVGIG (reference sequence). This CDR3 spans 12 amino acids. V lost 2 bases and J lost 4, with 8 bases in between. Written as DNA, the CDR3 is TGTGCCTGGAGTCTCTCGGGCTATGGCTACACCTTC. Translation gives CAWSLSGYGYTF.

The gene calls are TRBV10-3 and TRBJ1-2, with TRBD1 matching over 8 bases. This CDR3 region has 13 residues. The germline CDR1 and CDR2 sequences are ENHRY and SYGVKD. Trimming at V came to 5 bases and at J to 4 bases, leaving 3 bases not matched to a gene. CDR3 residues: CAISLGQAYGYTF. The DNA for the CDR3 is TGTGCCATCAGTCTGGGACAGGCCTATGGCTACACCTTC.

The chain couples TRBV6-5 to TRBJ1-2; D remains ambiguous. Germline V gene data show CDR1 as MNHEY and CDR2 as SVGAGI. Trimming left V 8 bases short and J 1 base short, with 8 bases between. The CDR3 has 12 amino acids. The CDR3 coding sequence is TGTGCCAGCCGTGTGGGTAACTATGGCTACACCTTC. The encoded protein is CASRVGNYGYTF.

This clone showed up just a few times. The chain couples TRBV7-2 to TRBJ2-2; D possibly uses TRBD1 or TRBD2 (5 bases each). The CDR3 has 13 residues. Per the germline V gene, CDR1 is SGHTA and CDR2 is FQGNSA. Trimming took off 6 bases at V and 5 bases at J, with 10 bases between the two ends. DNA of the CDR3: TGTGCCAGCAGACCTGAGGGGACCGGGGAGCTGTTTTTT. Its translation is CASRPEGTGELFF.

The chain couples TRBV7-6 to TRBJ1-2; D remains ambiguous. Germline CDR1 is SGHVS and CDR2 is FNYEAQ. V was clipped by 2 bases and J by 4 bases, with 23 bases between them. The CDR3 loop spans 18 amino acids. The chain's CDR3 is CASSLWRQGSYGSYGYTF. The DNA for the CDR3 is TGTGCCAGCAGCTTATGGCGTCAAGGTAGCTATGGGAGCTATGGCTACACCTTC.

The chain joins TRBV5-1 to TRBJ2-1; 7 bases align to TRBD2. This CDR3 region has 15 residues. After removal of 0 bases from V and 5 bases from J, the junction contained 5 bases not matched to a gene. Germline V lookup: CDR1 SGHRS, CDR2 YFSETQ. The CDR3 sequence is CASSLGGSRDNEQFF. As DNA, the CDR3 is TGCGCCAGCAGCTTGGGCGGGAGTAGGGACAATGAGCAGTTCTTC.

The rearrangement uses TRBV5-6 and TRBJ1-2, with D maybe TRBD1 (6 bases). The CDR3 has 14 amino acids. The germline CDR1 and CDR2 sequences are SGHDT and YYEEEE. Trimming shortened V by 4 bases and J by 4 bases, and 14 bases separated the two germline ends. CDR3: CASSPTGFPYGYTF. For the CDR3, the DNA is TGTGCCAGCAGCCCGACAGGTTTCCCCTATGGCTACACCTTC.

This sequence joins TRBV21-1 and TRBJ1-3. TRBV21-1 is flagged as a pseudogene. This CDR3 spans 15 amino acids. In DNA, the CDR3 is TGTGCCAGCAGCAAAGGGCATGGCGTGCTAAACACCATATATTTT. This encodes CASSKGHGVLNTIYF.

The chain has TRBV6-1 and TRBJ1-1; 8 bases align to TRBD1. Germline lookup yields CDR1 MNHNS and CDR2 SASEGT. The J segment lost 5 bases and the V segment lost 6 bases, leaving 5 bases of the junction unmatched. The CDR3 sequence is 13 residues long. The CDR3: CASRTGVGTEAFF. CDR3 in DNA: TGTGCCAGCAGGACAGGGGTTGGAACTGAAGCTTTCTTT.

The chain employs TRBV7-2 and TRBJ1-6, with 7 nucleotides matching TRBD1. Trimming cost V 5 bases and J 2 bases; bases outside gene matches: 6. The CDR3 extends over 16 amino acids. Germline assignment: CDR1 SGHTA and CDR2 FQGNSA. In nucleotides, the CDR3 is TGTGCCAGCAGCCCCCCAGGGGGAACCTATAATTCACCCCTCCACTTT. Protein: CASSPPGGTYNSPLHF.

The gene calls are TRBV7-9 and TRBJ1-6; no clear D gene. The CDR3 extends over 16 amino acids. Germline V gene sequence: CDR1 SEHNR, CDR2 FQNEAQ (reference sequence). Between the trimmed V and J ends, which lost 6 bases and 4 bases, there was a span of 16 bases. CDR3 DNA sequence: TGTGCCAGCAGTGTCGGAGCGGGGTTTTATAATTCACCCCTCCACTTT. This codes for CASSVGAGFYNSPLHF.